This TCR beta chain was sequenced for a study of molecular identifiers for immune sequencing clone quantification. There are a few counts of this clonotype. The CDR3 contains 17 residues. Trimming at V came to 1 base and at J to 0 bases, leaving 2 bases not matched to a gene. From germline, CDR1 is SGHVS and CDR2 FNYEAQ. Listed TCR primers and previously described methods were used for bulk TCR libraries. TCRdb passed the PCR reads through MiXCR, listing each CDR3 protein once. The sample yields 100,000 or so distinct CDR3 sequences, around 20% seen once. This receptor was identified in a human donor in good health. Some libraries in this study had Jurkat cell RNA spiked in. The chain employs TRBV7-6 and TRBJ2-1; 11 nucleotides agree with TRBD2. Sequencing used naive CD8+ T cells from blood, with Jurkat cell RNA spiked in. The sample's subset: FACS-sorted CD8+CD4-CCR7+CD45RA+ naive T cells. The CDR3 is CASSLVLAGGSYNEQFF. The DNA for the CDR3 is TGTGCCAGCAGCTTAGTCCTAGCGGGGGGCTCCTACAATGAGCAGTTCTTC.